The TCR beta chain described here comes from a study of shared clonotypes between healthy human individuals. The study, taken as a whole, reports: Blood alone was sampled, and tissue repertoires likely differ.

Naive-designated CD8 cells lacked CD45RO, were positively enriched for CCR7, and omitted terminally differentiated effector memory CD45RA+ cells. This CDR3 contains 14 residues. V was cut by 2 bases and J by 1 base, with 9 bases left in between. The germline CDR1 and CDR2 sequences are SGHDT and YYEEEE. Profiling relied on immunoSEQ multiplex PCR, and the TCRdb table lists in-frame clones only, not all of them. This sample carries hundreds of thousands of clones, 85% to 95% of them seen once, and the ten largest clones take 0.11%. Notes on this clone: Its antigen is as yet unknown.

The rearrangement links TRBV5-6 to TRBJ1-1; D gene uncertain. The sequenced material came from naive CD8+ T cells sorted from blood. The TCR originated in a woman in her twenties or thirties in good health. The CDR3 region is CASSLTGGNTEAFF. The DNA of the CDR3 is TGTGCCAGCAGCTTAACGGGAGGGAACACTGAAGCTTTCTTT. The entire variable domain, with the rest obtained from reference TRBV5-6 and TRBJ1-1, is as follows: DAGVTQSPTHLIKTRGQQVTLRCSPKSGHDTVSWYQQALGQGPQFIFQYYEEEERQRGNFPDRFSGHQFPNYSSELNVNALLLGDSALYLCASSLTGGNTEAFFGQGTRLTVV.